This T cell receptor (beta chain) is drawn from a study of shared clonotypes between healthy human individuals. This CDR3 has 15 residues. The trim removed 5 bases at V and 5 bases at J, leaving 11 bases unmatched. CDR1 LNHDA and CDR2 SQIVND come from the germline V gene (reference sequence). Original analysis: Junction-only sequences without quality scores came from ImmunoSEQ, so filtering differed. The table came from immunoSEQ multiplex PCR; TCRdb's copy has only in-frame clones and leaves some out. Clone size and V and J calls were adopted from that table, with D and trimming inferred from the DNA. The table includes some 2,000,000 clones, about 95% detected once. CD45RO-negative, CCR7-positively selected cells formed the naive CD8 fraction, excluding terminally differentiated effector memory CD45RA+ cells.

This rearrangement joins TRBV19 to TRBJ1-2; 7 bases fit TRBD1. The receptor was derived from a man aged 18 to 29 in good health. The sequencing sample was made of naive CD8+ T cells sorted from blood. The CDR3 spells CASSLAGTAPYGYTF. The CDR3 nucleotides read TGTGCCAGTAGTCTTGCCGGGACAGCTCCTTATGGCTACACCTTC.